The entry below gives a single T cell receptor beta chain sequence along with its context. The antigen remains unidentified. It was 5'RACE with constant-segment primers that produced the TCR alpha and TCR beta cDNA libraries, which carried sample barcodes and UMIs. From the 5' RACE reads, TCRdb called clonotypes with MiXCR, one entry per CDR3 protein. Among approximately 580,000 distinct CDR3 sequences listed, roughly 20% were seen once. This sample stems from a study of T-cell memory formation after mild COVID-19. Study as a whole: For the most part, TCR clusters were specific to one donor.

Study-level findings and limits: Of the contracting clones, CD4+ ones lay mainly in CM and EM, and CD8+ ones in EMRA.

The CDR3 has 14 amino acids. Trimming removed 5 bases from V and 5 bases from J; junction bases left unmatched: 8. Germline-derived CDR1 and CDR2 are SGHTA and FQGNSA. The specimen was PBMCs or a T cell subset sorted from them (not recorded which). The chain carries TRBV7-2 and TRBJ2-7; TRBD2 aligns across 8 bases. The TCR was taken from an adult woman who had mild COVID-19 (a few samples of this study predate the infection). Cell type and time point are not known. Here the CDR3 reads CASSPTRTSNEQYF. The CDR3 coding sequence is TGTGCCAGCAGCCCCACTCGGACTAGCAACGAGCAGTACTTC.